This TCR beta chain is drawn from a study of cytomegalovirus exposure and HLA in healthy donors. PCR was performed using 60 Vbeta and 13 Jbeta primers. TCRdb keeps only in-frame clones here, not all; method: immunoSEQ multiplex PCR. This sample's table reports around 150,000 clones. V gave up 6 bases and J gave up 3 bases, with 15 bases separating them. The CDR3 is 15 residues long. Germline V lookup: CDR1 MNHNY, CDR2 SVGAGI (reference sequence). This clonotype was sampled from a man aged 40-49 years in good health and CMV-seronegative. The genes are TRBV6-6 and TRBJ2-1, with D possibly matching TRBD1 (6 bases). The sequenced sample was PBMCs. Here the CDR3 reads CASRPQGIDYNEQFF. CDR3 bases: TGTGCCAGCAGACCACAGGGCATCGACTACAATGAGCAGTTCTTC.